These T cell receptor beta chains were read from a single sample in a study of chemoradiotherapy in HPV16-positive cancers. Repertoires were generated with immunoSEQ multiplex PCR, while TCRdb's copy carries only in-frame clones and drops some. This sample yields tens of thousands of clones, of which 94% are seen a single time; approximately 2.7% belongs to the top ten. The specimen was collected from a patient who underwent chemoradiotherapy. These receptors all stem from a human donor with HPV-associated anogenital cancer. Each CDR3 is given without its conserved first and last residue. Each record gives: D gene, V gene, CDR3 protein. D genes are given only for firm matches.

. TRBV2 ASRGGPSYEQY
TRBD1 TRBV4-1 ASSRGTGTGEGTGELF
. TRBV5-6 ASSSVASYEQY
TRBD1 TRBV19 ASSIAFDRATEAF
TRBD1 TRBV4-1 ASSQDEQGYGYT
. TRBV19 ASSIGRYSNQPQH
TRBD2 TRBV5-4 ASSATGTSGGADTQY
TRBD1 TRBV5-1 ASSTTGRNEQF
TRBD1 TRBV6-6 ASSRDSSYNEQF
. TRBV5-1 ASSLLPPGRTDTQY
. TRBV28 ASSLMGGGEKLF
. TRBV5-1 ASSSGSDLRGSYGYT
TRBD1 TRBV29-1 SVGWDSLNQPQH
TRBD1 TRBV30 AWTTGGPYGYT
. TRBV27 ASSLQGGNPSYEQY
. TRBV7-9 ASSWMEGAYEQY
. TRBV5-4 ASSPVPNSPLH
. TRBV6-5 ASSGSSTDTQY
. TRBV7-8 ASSLGPRDFGSYEQY
. TRBV18 ASSPTGMNTEAF
TRBD1 TRBV28 ASSLRQGPGGDYT
TRBD1 TRBV7-2 ASSPRQGGSNYGYT
. TRBV5-1 ASSFRPVQETQY
. TRBV2 ASSGGPNQPQH
. TRBV11-1 ASSYGSGANVLT
. TRBV6-6 ASSYSTEAF
TRBD1 TRBV7-9 ASSPRTGVGEQY
. TRBV7-9 ASSLAVSVTEAF
. TRBV6-5 ASSYSRRGDYGYT
TRBD2 TRBV7-8 ASSLPSGSHNEQF
. TRBV28 ASSSKIPNYGYT
. TRBV29-1 SAVERNTEAF
TRBD1 TRBV11-1 ASSAGTDMNTEAF
. TRBV5-1 ASSFTGKTEAF
. TRBV20-1 SATGDYGYT
. TRBV7-9 ASSATMAGRNTIY
. TRBV5-1 ASSLAQVGVNTEAF
. TRBV9 ASSVGTATYNEQF
. TRBV11-2 ASSFPKLNYGYT
TRBD1 TRBV5-1 ASSSRQGARGNTIY
. TRBV2 ASSTGLRNTGELF
. TRBV7-2 ASSLGGGLTEAF